The sequence of this T cell receptor (beta chain) was determined in a study of blood T cell repertoires in COVID-19. Study-level information: Samples representing acute and convalescent COVID-19 were sourced from the United States, Italy and Spain.

J was trimmed by 5 bases and V by 4 bases; bases with no gene match: 6. This CDR3 is built from 17 residues. Per germline, CDR1 SGHVS and CDR2 FQNEAQ. Original methodology: Quantification of nucleated cells was approximated via reference gene primer amplification. Profiling relied on immunoSEQ multiplex PCR, and the TCRdb table lists in-frame clones only, not all of them. D and trimming come from the DNA, and the V and J calls and clone size come from that table. This table holds around 24,000 clones, around 75% found once. The clonotype was recovered from a woman over 75 with acute or convalescent COVID-19. The sample was peripheral blood. This chain joins TRBV7-8 and TRBJ2-1, with TRBD2 matching over 15 bases. The CDR3 coding sequence is TGTGCCAGCAGCTATTGGACTAGCGGGGGGGGTAACAATGAGCAGTTCTTC. Its protein product is CASSYWTSGGGNNEQFF. Variable domain in full (rest from reference TRBV7-8 and TRBJ2-1): GAGVSQSPRYKVAKRGQDVALRCDPISGHVSLFWYQQALGQGPEFLTYFQNEAQLDKSGLPSDRFFAERPEGSVSTLKIQRTQQEDSAVYLCASSYWTSGGGNNEQFFGPGTRLTVL.